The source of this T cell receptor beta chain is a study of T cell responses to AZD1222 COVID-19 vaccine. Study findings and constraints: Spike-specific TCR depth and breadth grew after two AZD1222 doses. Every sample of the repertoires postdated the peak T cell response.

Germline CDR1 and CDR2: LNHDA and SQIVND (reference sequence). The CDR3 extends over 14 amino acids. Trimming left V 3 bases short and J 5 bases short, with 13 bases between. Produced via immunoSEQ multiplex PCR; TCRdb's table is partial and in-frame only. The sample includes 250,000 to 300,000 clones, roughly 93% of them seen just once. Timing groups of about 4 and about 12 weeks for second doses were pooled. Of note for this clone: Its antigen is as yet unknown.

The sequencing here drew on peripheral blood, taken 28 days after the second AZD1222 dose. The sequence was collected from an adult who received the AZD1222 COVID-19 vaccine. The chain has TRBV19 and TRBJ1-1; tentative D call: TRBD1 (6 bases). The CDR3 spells CASSIGGLGTEAFF. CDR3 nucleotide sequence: TGTGCCAGTAGTATCGGGGGGCTTGGGACTGAAGCTTTCTTT.